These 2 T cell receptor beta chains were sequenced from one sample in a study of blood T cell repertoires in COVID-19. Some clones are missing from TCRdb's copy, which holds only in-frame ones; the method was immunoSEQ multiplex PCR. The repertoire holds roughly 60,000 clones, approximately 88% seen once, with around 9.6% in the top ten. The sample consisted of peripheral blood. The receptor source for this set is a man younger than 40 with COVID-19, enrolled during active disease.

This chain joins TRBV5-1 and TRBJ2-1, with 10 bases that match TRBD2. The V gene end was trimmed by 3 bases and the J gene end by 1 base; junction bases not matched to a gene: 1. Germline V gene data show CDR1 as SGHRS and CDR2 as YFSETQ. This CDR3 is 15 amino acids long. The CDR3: CASSSSGSSYNEQFF. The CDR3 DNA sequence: TGCGCCAGCAGCTCTAGCGGGAGTTCCTACAATGAGCAGTTCTTC.

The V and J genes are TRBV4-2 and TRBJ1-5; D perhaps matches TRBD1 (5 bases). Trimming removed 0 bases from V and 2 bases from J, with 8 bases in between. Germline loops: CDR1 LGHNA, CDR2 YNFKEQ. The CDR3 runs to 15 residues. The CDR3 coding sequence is TGTGCCAGCAGCCAAGATCAAGGGGGCAATCAGCCCCAGCATTTT. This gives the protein CASSQDQGGNQPQHF.